The 22 T cell receptor beta chains in this list originate from one sample, sequenced in a study of T cell responses to AZD1222 COVID-19 vaccine. TCRdb's copy holds only in-frame clones and misses some; the assay was immunoSEQ multiplex PCR. The data show 130,000 to 150,000 clones, approximately 92% seen once. The source was peripheral blood, collected on day 0 of AZD1222 vaccination. The receptor source for this set is an adult in good health.

CDR3 nucleotide sequence: TGCGCCAGCAGTCATGGCTCCAGAGCCGGCATGAACACTGAAGCTTTCTTT. It codes for CASSHGSRAGMNTEAFF. This chain connects TRBV23-1 to TRBJ1-1; D not certain. TRBV23-1 falls under the ORF class, with uncertain function. This CDR3 contains 17 residues. V was clipped by 3 bases and J by 0 bases, with 17 bases between them.

The V call is TRBV6-1, the J call TRBJ2-1; 10 bases are a match to TRBD2. Per germline, CDR1 MNHNS and CDR2 SASEGT. V shed 3 bases and J 7 bases; nucleotides not matched to a gene: 6. The CDR3 extends over 15 amino acids. The CDR3 coding sequence is TGTGCCAGCAGTGAGTTAGCGGGAGGTTCAAATGAGCAGTTCTTC. As protein: CASSELAGGSNEQFF.

The chain joins TRBV29-1 to TRBJ1-1; D remains ambiguous. The length of the CDR3 is 15 residues. Trimming shortened V by 7 bases and J by 0 bases, and 18 bases separated the two germline ends. CDR1 is SQVTM, CDR2 ANQGSEA, per germline. Written as DNA, the CDR3 is TGCAGCGCCCTGCCCCAAGGGCTCATGAACACTGAAGCTTTCTTT. It encodes CSALPQGLMNTEAFF.

The chain carries TRBV29-1 and TRBJ2-7; D may be TRBD1 (6 bases). The CDR3 runs 14 residues. Germline CDR1 SQVTM, CDR2 ANQGSEA. The V end lost 5 bases, the J end lost 4 bases, and 18 bases lay between the germline ends. CDR3 nucleotides: TGCAGCGTTCTTCCCCGGACAGATATTTACGAGCAGTACTTC. Amino acids: CSVLPRTDIYEQYF.

This chain connects TRBV24-1 to TRBJ2-1; 9 bases map to TRBD2. This CDR3 has 21 residues. Trimming at V came to 2 bases and at J to 4 bases, leaving 20 bases not matched to a gene. From germline, CDR1 is KGHDR and CDR2 SFDVKD. The CDR3 sequence is CATSDYRSSGIKGARYNEQFF. The CDR3 coding sequence is TGTGCCACCAGTGATTACAGGTCTAGCGGGATCAAGGGGGCCCGATACAATGAGCAGTTCTTC.

The chain links TRBV19 to TRBJ1-1; D is perhaps TRBD1 (5 bases). The CDR3 length is 15 residues. Per the germline V gene, CDR1 is LNHDA and CDR2 is SQIVND (reference sequence). V was clipped by 1 base and J by 0 bases, with 9 bases between them. CDR3 nucleotide sequence: TGTGCCAGTAGTATAGTGGTGGGGGTGAACACTGAAGCTTTCTTT. It encodes CASSIVVGVNTEAFF.

As DNA, the CDR3 is TGTGCCAGCAGCCCAACAGGGGGCTCTGGAAACACCATATATTTT. It yields the protein CASSPTGGSGNTIYF. This chain links TRBV9 with TRBJ1-3, with 8 bases identical to TRBD1. V dropped 4 bases and J dropped 0; count of bases not matched to a gene: 3. The germline CDR1 and CDR2 sequences are SGDLS and YYNGEE. CDR3 length equals 15 residues.

This clone has a single count. The chain couples TRBV14 to TRBJ1-2; D might be TRBD1 (5 bases). Trimming took 4 bases from V and 5 from J, leaving 14 bases between them. The CDR3 runs to 14 residues. Germline CDR1 reads SGHDN; CDR2 reads FVKESK. CDR3 amino acids: CASSLGTATYGYTF. The CDR3 DNA is TGTGCCAGCAGCCTCGGGACGGCGACATATGGCTACACCTTC. Supplemented by reference TRBV14 and TRBJ1-2, the full variable domain reads EAGVTQFPSHSVIEKGQTVTLRCDPISGHDNLYWYRRVMGKEIKFLLHFVKESKQDESGMPNNRFLAERTGGTYSTLKVQPAELEDSGVYFCASSLGTATYGYTFGSGTRLTVV.

The J gene is TRBJ1-5, the V gene TRBV7-2, with D unresolved. Germline CDR1 and CDR2: SGHTA and FQGNSA. V dropped 1 base and J dropped 6 bases, with 10 bases sitting between them. The CDR3 spans 14 residues. The CDR3 nucleotides are TGTGCCAGCAGCTTAGTAACGACGGGTCAGCCCCAGCATTTT. Protein: CASSLVTTGQPQHF.

CDR3 DNA sequence: TGTGCCAGTAGTATAGTGGCTTGGGAGACCCAGTACTTC. Protein product: CASSIVAWETQYF. This sequence joins TRBV19 and TRBJ2-5; unclear D gene. Trimming shortened V by 1 base and J by 5 bases, and 8 bases separated the two germline ends. The CDR3 totals 13 residues. From germline, CDR1 is LNHDA and CDR2 SQIVND (reference sequence). Complete variable domain (other parts from reference TRBV19 and TRBJ2-5): DGGITQSPKYLFRKEGQNVTLSCEQNLNHDAMYWYRQDPGQGLRLIYYSQIVNDFQKGDIAEGYSVSREKKESFPLTVTSAQKNPTAFYLCASSIVAWETQYFGPGTRLLVL.

The chain recombines TRBV19 with TRBJ2-5; 10 bases align to TRBD1. In germline, CDR1 is LNHDA, CDR2 SQIVND (reference sequence). V lost 5 bases to trimming and J lost 5 bases; unmatched junction nucleotides: 5. The CDR3 is 14 residues long. CDR3 bases: TGTGCCAGTAGTCGGACAGGGGGTACGGAGACCCAGTACTTC. It codes for CASSRTGGTETQYF.

This rearrangement joins TRBV4-3 to TRBJ1-4; a weak D match, TRBD1 (5 bases). Looked up from germline, CDR1 is LGHNA and CDR2 is YSLEER. Trimming shortened V by 0 bases and J by 10 bases, and 21 bases separated the two germline ends. CDR3 length: 17 amino acids. The CDR3 region is CASSQDLWDGGSGKLFF. For the CDR3, the DNA is TGCGCCAGCAGCCAAGACTTATGGGACGGTGGGTCGGGAAAACTGTTTTTT.

V gene TRBV10-2 combines with J gene TRBJ2-5; the D call may be TRBD1 or TRBD2 (5 bases each). The CDR3 runs 13 residues. Per the germline V gene, CDR1 is WSHSY and CDR2 is SAAADI. Trimming pared 5 bases from V and 4 bases from J, leaving 11 bases between. The CDR3 protein is CASSRGARETQYF. The DNA for the CDR3 is TGCGCCAGCAGTCGAGGGGCCCGAGAGACCCAGTACTTC.

The V and J genes are TRBV7-2 and TRBJ2-7; TRBD2 might be the D (5 bases). The CDR3 consists of 12 residues. Germline lookup yields CDR1 SGHTA and CDR2 FQGNSA. The V gene lost 8 bases and the J gene lost 6 bases, with 14 bases spanning the gap. This CDR3 is CASGLPPREQYF. In nucleotides, the CDR3 is TGTGCCAGCGGACTCCCCCCTCGCGAGCAGTACTTC.

V and J are TRBV7-9 and TRBJ2-1, with D uncertain. The CDR3 sequence is 14 residues long. V lost 3 bases and J lost 4, with 10 bases in between. The germline CDR1 and CDR2 sequences are SEHNR and FQNEAQ (reference sequence). The CDR3 DNA reads TGTGCCAGCAGCTTCGACCAATCTTACAATGAGCAGTTCTTC. Its translation is CASSFDQSYNEQFF.

In this sample, this clone turned up a few times. The genes are TRBV4-2 and TRBJ2-7; 10 positions agree with TRBD2. J gave up 9 bases and V 1 base, and 6 bases lay outside the gene matches. Germline values: CDR1 LGHNA, CDR2 YNFKEQ. The CDR3 runs 14 residues. The CDR3: CASSQGLAGEGQYF. The CDR3 nucleotides read TGTGCCAGCAGCCAAGGGCTAGCGGGAGAGGGGCAGTACTTC.

The chain joins TRBV2 to TRBJ1-5; no definite D call. Looked up from germline, CDR1 is SNHLY and CDR2 is FYNNEI. Between the trimmed V and J ends, which lost 7 bases and 0 bases, there was a span of 16 bases. This CDR3 spans 16 amino acids. For the CDR3, the DNA is TGTGCCAGCACCCCCTTCCGGGCTAATAGCAATCAGCCCCAGCATTTT. Its translation is CASTPFRANSNQPQHF.

V and J are TRBV5-1 and TRBJ2-1; weak D call: TRBD1 (5 bases). CDR3 length: 15 amino acids. Trimming pared 0 bases from V and 8 bases from J, leaving 15 bases between. Looked up from germline, CDR1 is SGHRS and CDR2 is YFSETQ. The CDR3 reads CASSLAGQGRDEQFF. The CDR3 DNA reads TGCGCCAGCAGCTTGGCCGGGCAGGGTCGCGATGAGCAGTTCTTC.

V and J are TRBV3-1 (or the pseudogene TRBV3-2) and TRBJ2-3; TRBD2 is a possible D gene (6 bases). The CDR3 totals 17 residues. In germline, CDR1 is LGHDT, CDR2 YNNKEL (reference sequence). V was trimmed by 2 bases and J by 5 bases, leaving 20 bases between them. Here the CDR3 reads CASSQQAGGIGRDTQYF. In nucleotides, the CDR3 is TGTGCCAGCAGCCAACAGGCCGGCGGGATAGGCCGAGATACGCAGTATTTT.

The gene calls are TRBV3-1 (or the pseudogene TRBV3-2) and TRBJ2-5, with 12 bases identical to TRBD2. CDR1 LGHDT and CDR2 YNNKEL come from the germline V gene (reference sequence). CDR3 length: 15 residues. V lost 3 bases to trimming and J lost 14 bases; unmatched junction nucleotides: 13. The CDR3 DNA reads TGTGCCAGCAGCCAGCTGACTAGCGGGAGAGACCGAATTTACTTC. It is translated as CASSQLTSGRDRIYF.

The chain couples TRBV6-6 to TRBJ1-5; TRBD1 might be the D (5 bases). The CDR3 has 16 amino acids. V gave up 4 bases and J gave up 0 bases, with 13 bases separating them. Germline values: CDR1 MNHNY, CDR2 SVGAGI (reference sequence). The chain's CDR3 is CASSSGEVLSNQPQHF. The CDR3 nucleotides read TGTGCCAGCAGTTCGGGGGAGGTTCTTAGCAATCAGCCCCAGCATTTT.

V is TRBV6-5 and J is TRBJ1-2; possible D gene TRBD1, 5 bases. Germline CDR1 is MNHEY and CDR2 is SVGAGI. Trimming took 0 bases from V and 4 from J, leaving 9 bases between them. This CDR3 has 14 residues. The CDR3 region is CASSYSTQGYGYTF. In nucleotides, the CDR3 is TGTGCCAGCAGTTACTCAACTCAGGGCTATGGCTACACCTTC.